This T cell receptor beta chain originates from a study of blood T cell repertoires in COVID-19. Study as a whole: Whether acute or convalescent, the COVID-19 samples came from the United States, Italy and Spain. In each case, the material was cDNA or gDNA derived from T cells, B-cell-depleted T cells, or PBMCs.

Original analysis: Estimation of nucleated cell counts relied on the amplification of reference gene primers. This table comes from immunoSEQ multiplex PCR, and its TCRdb copy is limited to in-frame clones, with some not included. D and trimming come from the DNA, and the V and J calls and clone size come from that table. Of roughly 230,000 clones detected, roughly 84% appear once; the ten largest clones hold 4% to 5.5%. CDR1 KGHSH and CDR2 LQKENI come from the germline V gene. The CDR3 length is 15 residues. Trimming left V 2 bases short and J 2 bases short, with 12 bases between. This clone was detected only a few times.

J is TRBJ1-2 and V is TRBV18, with D unresolved. Material: peripheral blood. This sequence originates from a man aged 45-60 years with active or convalescent COVID-19. CDR3 DNA: TGTGCCAGCTCACCAGAGAGGTCCCCCAACTATGGCTACACCTTC. Encoded protein: CASSPERSPNYGYTF.